A single sample gave rise to the 23 T cell receptor beta chains below, sequenced in a study of identical twins. TCRdb ran MiXCR on the 5' RACE reads and lists one entry per CDR3 protein. The sample contains some 900,000 distinct CDR3 sequences, roughly an eighth of which appear only once. The data were also submitted as part of a second study, on yellow fever vaccine responses in identical twins.

The sample comprised PBMCs. Receptor source: a woman aged 18-30 years in good health.

In its sample, this clonotype was seen a few times. The CDR3 loop reads CASSGTGGVDEQYF. The CDR3, as DNA: TGTGCCAGCAGCGGGACGGGGGGGGTTGACGAGCAGTACTTC. The chain carries TRBV12-3 or TRBV12-4 and TRBJ2-7; 8 bases line up with TRBD2. V was pared by 6 bases and J by 5 bases, with 9 bases of the junction left unmatched. CDR3 length: 14 amino acids.

The rearrangement joins TRBV12-3 or TRBV12-4 to TRBJ1-5; maybe TRBD1 (6 bases). CDR3 length: 15 amino acids. V was clipped by 6 bases and J by 0 bases, with 12 bases between them. The CDR3, as DNA: TGTGCCAGCAGATACGGACAGCATAGCAATCAGCCCCAGCATTTT. Protein: CASRYGQHSNQPQHF.

This clonotype was picked up many times. This chain links TRBV28 with TRBJ2-5; TRBD2 might be the D (5 bases). The germline V gene has CDR1 MDHEN and CDR2 SYDVKM. The CDR3 is 16 amino acids. Trimming took off 5 bases at V and 5 bases at J, with 21 bases between the two ends. CDR3 nucleotide sequence: TGTGCCAGCAGTCCAGGAAGCGGATCCCACGGGGAGACCCAGTACTTC. Its protein is CASSPGSGSHGETQYF.

The table lists this clonotype with a few counts. This chain uses TRBV6-1 with TRBJ1-2, with TRBD1 matching over 7 bases. V was clipped by 6 bases and J by 8 bases; unmatched bases: 12. CDR1 is MNHNS and CDR2 is SASEGT in the germline V gene. The CDR3 length is 14 residues. The CDR3 sequence is CASSQGQVFLGYTF. The CDR3 DNA sequence: TGTGCCAGCAGCCAAGGACAGGTCTTCTTGGGCTACACCTTC.

J is TRBJ1-2 and V is TRBV7-2; D might be TRBD1 (5 bases). Per the germline V gene, CDR1 is SGHTA and CDR2 is FQGNSA. V was cut by 7 bases and J by 1 base, with 13 bases left in between. The CDR3 is 14 residues long. CDR3 in DNA: TGTGCCAGCACCGCGGGGGGGAGTAACTATGGCTACACCTTC. Residues: CASTAGGSNYGYTF.

The chain joins TRBV5-1 to TRBJ2-1; 11 nucleotides match TRBD2. There are 15 residues in the CDR3. V gave up 0 bases and J gave up 5 bases; unmatched junction bases: 1. In germline, CDR1 is SGHRS, CDR2 YFSETQ. In DNA form, the CDR3 reads TGCGCCAGCAGCTTGGCTAGCGGGGGGCACAATGAGCAGTTCTTC. Its protein is CASSLASGGHNEQFF.

V and J are TRBV19 and TRBJ2-4; 7 positions match TRBD2. The CDR3 is made up of 15 amino acids. The germline V gene has CDR1 LNHDA and CDR2 SQIVND (reference sequence). Trimming at V came to 3 bases and at J to 1 base, leaving 3 bases not matched to a gene. The CDR3 region is CASSMGGAAKNIQYF. CDR3 coding DNA: TGTGCCAGTAGTATGGGAGGGGCTGCCAAAAACATTCAGTACTTC.

The chain combines TRBV5-1 with TRBJ2-7, with TRBD1 matching over 9 bases. Trimming removed 3 bases from V and 2 bases from J; junction bases left unmatched: 6. This CDR3 is built from 15 residues. Germline V gene lookup returns CDR1 SGHRS and CDR2 YFSETQ. CDR3 in amino acids: CASSSRDRAPYEQYV. The CDR3 nucleotides are TGCGCCAGCAGCTCCCGGGACAGGGCGCCCTACGAGCAGTACGTC.

There are many counts of this clonotype. The gene calls are TRBV29-1 and TRBJ2-5, with 9 nucleotides matching TRBD1. The CDR3 consists of 15 residues. With V trimmed by 6 bases and J by 5 bases, 13 bases remained unmatched. The germline CDR1 and CDR2 sequences are SQVTM and ANQGSEA. CDR3 residues: CSVPSLQGAGETQYF. CDR3 nucleotide sequence: TGCAGCGTCCCATCCCTACAGGGGGCAGGGGAGACCCAGTACTTC.

The table lists this clonotype with a few counts. J is TRBJ2-5 and V is TRBV20-1; tentative D call: TRBD1 (6 bases). The CDR3 has 13 residues. Germline CDR1 DFQATT, CDR2 SNEGSKA (reference sequence). V gave up 5 bases and J gave up 2 bases, with 12 bases separating them. CDR3 DNA: TGCAGTGCTGCAGCGGACAGACAAGAGACCCAGTACTTC. Translating gives CSAAADRQETQYF.

This chain links TRBV19 with TRBJ2-3; TRBD2 agrees at 8 bases. J was trimmed by 8 bases and V by 5 bases; bases with no gene match: 15. Germline CDR1 is LNHDA and CDR2 is SQIVND (reference sequence). The CDR3 consists of 16 residues. CDR3 nucleotide sequence: TGTGCCAGTAGTGCGCCGGGACTAGAACTGCCGGGTACGCAGTATTTT. Its protein product is CASSAPGLELPGTQYF.

This clonotype has ten or more counts. V and J are TRBV20-1 and TRBJ2-1; perhaps TRBD2 as D (7 bases). With 6 bases removed from V and 5 bases from J, the gap between germline ends came to 17 bases. Germline V gives CDR1 DFQATT, CDR2 SNEGSKA (reference sequence). This CDR3 spans 14 amino acids. The CDR3 sequence: CSARRGGLNNEQFF. CDR3 sequence (DNA): TGCAGTGCCCGTAGGGGGGGGTTGAACAATGAGCAGTTCTTC.

This chain uses TRBV21-1 with TRBJ2-7; the table's D call, TRBD2, was not checked against the DNA. TRBV21-1 is a pseudogene segment. The CDR3 loop spans 18 amino acids. The CDR3 here is CASSKVRVGGRSLYEQYV. CDR3 coding DNA: TGTGCCAGCAGCAAAGTAAGGGTTGGGGGAAGGTCCCTCTACGAGCAGTACGTC.

Remarks on this clonotype: One end of the junction fails to match germline, which may point to a read error. The gene calls are TRBV20-1 and TRBJ1-1, with a possible D match to TRBD1 (5 bases). The CDR3 has 14 residues. Germline CDR1 reads DFQATT; CDR2 reads SNEGSKA (reference sequence). The CDR3 loop reads CSARDLSGSTQAFF. In DNA form, the CDR3 reads TGCAGTGCTAGAGATCTGTCAGGGAGCACTCAAGCTTTCTTT.

In this sample, this clonotype turned up a few times. The V gene is TRBV5-1, the J gene TRBJ1-1; 10 bases align to TRBD1. This CDR3 spans 15 amino acids. V shed 2 bases and J 2 bases; nucleotides not matched to a gene: 3. The germline gives CDR1 SGHRS, CDR2 YFSETQ. CDR3 sequence reads: CASSLGDRGNTEAFF. Here the CDR3 DNA reads TGCGCCAGCAGCTTAGGGGACAGGGGAAACACTGAAGCTTTCTTT.

The CDR3 region is CASSPFRTSGTYNEQFF. The CDR3 region has the DNA TGTGCCAGCAGCCCGTTTCGGACTAGCGGAACCTACAATGAGCAGTTCTTC. The chain recombines TRBV7-8 with TRBJ2-1, with 10 positions matching TRBD2. This CDR3 contains 17 residues. The ends lost 5 bases at V and 2 bases at J; junction bases unmatched: 9. Germline V gene sequence: CDR1 SGHVS, CDR2 FQNEAQ.

The table lists this clonotype with a few counts. V usage is TRBV29-1 and J usage is TRBJ1-5; the D is unclear. CDR3 length: 16 amino acids. The V end lost 0 bases, the J end lost 0 bases, and 12 bases lay between the germline ends. CDR1 and CDR2 from the germline V gene are SQVTM and ANQGSEA. The DNA for the CDR3 is TGCAGCGTTGAAGATCGGGGAAGATCTAGCAATCAGCCCCAGCATTTT. This translates into CSVEDRGRSSNQPQHF.

This clonotype has only a few counts. CDR3 protein: CSSLGGLNTEAFF. The CDR3, as DNA: TGCAGCAGCCTAGGAGGGTTGAACACTGAAGCTTTCTTT. V is TRBV29-1 and J is TRBJ1-1; no reliable D call. Trimming left V 8 bases short and J 0 bases short, with 13 bases between. The CDR3 is 13 residues long. CDR1 and CDR2 (germline): SQVTM, ANQGSEA. The variable domain in full, completed from reference TRBV29-1 and TRBJ1-1, reads SAVISQKPSRDICQRGTSLTIQCQVDSQVTMMFWYRQQPGQSLTLIATANQGSEATYESGFVIDKFPISRPNLTFSTLTVSNMSPEDSSIYLCSSLGGLNTEAFFGQGTRLTVV.

The chain carries TRBV5-6 and TRBJ2-3; TRBD2 agrees at 12 bases. Germline CDR1 and CDR2: SGHDT and YYEEEE. Unmatched junction bases numbered 15, after V lost 9 bases and J lost 4 bases. The CDR3 consists of 17 residues. The CDR3 nucleotides are TGTGCCACCTCAAGACTAGCGGGAGTTGGTACCGCAGATACGCAGTATTTT. This translates into CATSRLAGVGTADTQYF.

This clonotype was counted many times. The CDR3 bases are TGCAGCGTTGAAGAAAGGGATGGCTACACCTTC. It yields the protein CSVEERDGYTF. The genes are TRBV29-1 and TRBJ1-2; D remains unclear. Per germline, CDR1 SQVTM and CDR2 ANQGSEA. The V end was cut by 0 bases, the J end by 6 bases, with 5 bases between. The CDR3 is 11 amino acids. Full variable domain (missing parts from reference TRBV29-1 and TRBJ1-2): SAVISQKPSRDICQRGTSLTIQCQVDSQVTMMFWYRQQPGQSLTLIATANQGSEATYESGFVIDKFPISRPNLTFSTLTVSNMSPEDSSIYLCSVEERDGYTFGSGTRLTVV.

This clonotype showed up just a few times. This chain connects TRBV3-1 to TRBJ1-4; 7 bases agree with TRBD1. The V segment lost 4 bases and the J segment 8 bases; nucleotides outside the gene matches: 16. The CDR3 runs to 17 residues. CDR1 is LGHDT and CDR2 is YNNKEL in the germline V gene (reference sequence). DNA for the CDR3: TGTGCCAGCAGCCGCAAGGGAACCGGGACAGTTAACGAAAAACTGTTTTTT. This codes for CASSRKGTGTVNEKLFF.

The chain employs TRBV2 and TRBJ2-5; D not resolved. Trimming removed 7 bases at V and 3 bases at J, with 6 bases between. Germline V gene sequence: CDR1 SNHLY, CDR2 FYNNEI. The CDR3 is 11 amino acids. Here the CDR3 reads CASNGEETQYF. The CDR3 DNA follows: TGTGCCAGCAATGGAGAAGAGACCCAGTACTTC. Together with reference TRBV2 and TRBJ2-5, the CDR3 gives the full variable domain: EPEVTQTPSHQVTQMGQEVILRCVPISNHLYFYWYRQILGQKVEFLVSFYNNEISEKSEIFDDQFSVERPDGSNFTLKIRSTKLEDSAMYFCASNGEETQYFGPGTRLLVL.

The CDR3 nucleotides are TGTGCCAGCGGACGGGTCGACTACACAGATACGCAGTATTTT. This translates into CASGRVDYTDTQYF. This chain links TRBV12-3 or TRBV12-4 with TRBJ2-3, with D perhaps matching TRBD2 (5 bases). The CDR3 covers 14 residues. Trimming took off 8 bases at V and 2 bases at J, with 14 bases between the two ends.